One and the same sample provided the 13 T cell receptor beta chains below, sequenced in a study of blood T cell repertoires in COVID-19 (dated by TCRdb to 2018 to 2021). Library prep was done by the immunoSEQ multiplex PCR assay. This immuneACCESS table, as held by TCRdb, lists in-frame sequences with V and J called but not all clones. Of the missing ones, under half trace to an unresolved V gene in checked studies; the others have no known cause. This sample comprises 150,000 to 200,000 clones, about 90% of them detected only once. Clones ranked in the top ten supply 1% to 1.5% of the sample. The sequenced sample was PBMCs or T cells enriched from blood (not recorded which). These receptors came from a human donor with acute COVID-19. The donor label of this sample is uncertain.

CDR3: CASTLGHRDTDTQYF. CDR3 coding DNA: TGTGCCAGCACCCTGGGCCACAGGGATACAGATACGCAGTATTTT. V gene TRBV21-1 combines with J gene TRBJ2-3; the D call of TRBD1 is as the table states it, not checked on the DNA. TRBV21-1 corresponds to a pseudogene. This CDR3 is built from 15 residues.

The J gene is TRBJ1-5, the V gene TRBV2; no firm D call. The V end lost 6 bases, the J end lost 5 bases, and 11 bases lay between the germline ends. The CDR3 spans 13 residues. The germline gives CDR1 SNHLY, CDR2 FYNNEI. The CDR3 DNA reads TGTGCCAGCAGCCGGAGTAAGGATCAGCCCCAGCATTTT. The encoded protein is CASSRSKDQPQHF.

This clone turned up a few times. The rearrangement uses TRBV6-1 and TRBJ1-5; 10 bases are shared with TRBD1. The CDR3 extends over 16 amino acids. J was trimmed by 4 bases and V by 2 bases; bases with no gene match: 5. From germline, CDR1 is MNHNS and CDR2 SASEGT. CDR3 bases: TGTGCCAGCAGTGAAACTTGGACAGGGGGTAATCAGCCCCAGCATTTT. This gives the protein CASSETWTGGNQPQHF.

This clone was detected only once. The J gene is TRBJ1-4, the V gene TRBV7-2; D gene unclear. V lost 2 bases and J lost 8, with 12 bases in between. The CDR3 runs 14 residues. Germline lookup yields CDR1 SGHTA and CDR2 FQGNSA. CDR3 DNA sequence: TGTGCCAGCAGCTTAAGCCATTTCGAGGAAAAACTGTTTTTT. Translating gives CASSLSHFEEKLFF.

Regarding this clone: Other DNA sequences within the sample encode an identical CDR3. The J gene is TRBJ2-1, the V gene TRBV19; 12 nucleotides align to TRBD2. Germline-derived CDR1 and CDR2 are LNHDA and SQIVND (reference sequence). The CDR3 sequence is 15 residues long. The V gene end was trimmed by 5 bases and the J gene end by 4 bases; junction bases not matched to a gene: 3. The CDR3 coding sequence is TGTGCCAGTAGTCCGACTAGCGGGGGTTACAATGAGCAGTTCTTC. As protein: CASSPTSGGYNEQFF.

This clone appeared once. This chain joins TRBV25-1 and TRBJ1-6; 12 nucleotides align to TRBD1. Germline lookup yields CDR1 MGHDK and CDR2 SYGVNS. Trimming cost V 4 bases and J 8 bases; bases outside gene matches: 3. The CDR3 is made up of 15 amino acids. The DNA of the CDR3 is TGTGCCAGCAGTGGTTGGGACAGGGGGCATTCACCCCTCCACTTT. It encodes CASSGWDRGHSPLHF.

The rearrangement uses TRBV7-2 and TRBJ2-7; TRBD2 aligns across 8 bases. The CDR3 is 15 amino acids. V was clipped by 6 bases and J by 3 bases; unmatched bases: 10. Germline V gene sequence: CDR1 SGHTA, CDR2 FQGNSA. The DNA of the CDR3 is TGTGCCAGCAGTTACATAAGCGGGGGCCACTACGAGCAGTACTTC. It is translated as CASSYISGGHYEQYF. Full variable domain (rest looked up from reference TRBV7-2 and TRBJ2-7): GAGVSQSPSNKVTEKGKDVELRCDPISGHTALYWYRQSLGQGLEFLIYFQGNSAPDKSGLPSDRFSAERTGGSVSTLTIQRTQQEDSAVYLCASSYISGGHYEQYFGPGTRLTVT.

The sample holds a few counts of this clone. This chain connects TRBV6-2 or TRBV6-3 to TRBJ2-3; 10 nucleotides match TRBD2. Per germline, CDR1 MNHEY and CDR2 SVGEGT. The J segment lost 5 bases and the V segment lost 4 bases, leaving 15 bases of the junction unmatched. The CDR3 has 18 amino acids. The CDR3 bases are TGTGCCAGCAGTTTGGCCTCAAGCGGGGGGGAAAATAGAGATACGCAGTATTTT. Translated: CASSLASSGGENRDTQYF.

The CDR3, as DNA: TGTGCTAGTGGTTACTCGGGGGGTCATCAGCCCCAGCATTTT. It is translated as CASGYSGGHQPQHF. J is TRBJ1-5 and V is TRBV12-5; possible D gene TRBD1, 5 bases. Germline V gene lookup returns CDR1 LGHNT and CDR2 FRNRAP. This CDR3 is built from 14 residues. Deletions cut 4 bases from V and 5 bases from J, with 12 bases between.

The sample holds one count of this clone. The chain uses TRBV6-5 and TRBJ1-2; 9 bases are a match to TRBD1. CDR1 MNHEY and CDR2 SVGAGI come from the germline V gene. With V trimmed by 0 bases and J by 8 bases, 7 bases remained unmatched. The CDR3 has 15 residues. CDR3 nucleotide sequence: TGTGCCAGCAGTTACTCGGGACAGGGCCTAGACGGCTACACCTTC. Protein product: CASSYSGQGLDGYTF.

For this clone: The junction and the germline gene differ at one end; a read error may be behind it. CDR3 region: CASGSGDFQPRDF. The CDR3 region has the DNA TGTGCCAGCGGGTCTGGAGACTTTCAGCCCCGGGATTTT. The chain couples TRBV2 to TRBJ1-5; D gene uncertain. The length of the CDR3 is 13 residues. Germline V gene lookup returns CDR1 SNHLY and CDR2 FYNNEI.

The V and J genes are TRBV3-1 (or the pseudogene TRBV3-2) and TRBJ1-4; the match to TRBD1 covers 7 bases. The CDR3 has 17 amino acids. V lost 1 base to trimming and J lost 3 bases; unmatched junction nucleotides: 8. Germline-derived CDR1 and CDR2 are LGHDT and YNNKEL (reference sequence). The CDR3: CASSQVTGFAANEKLFF. The CDR3 nucleotides are TGTGCCAGCAGCCAAGTGACAGGGTTTGCAGCTAATGAAAAACTGTTTTTT.

This clone was picked up one time. The chain joins TRBV9 to TRBJ2-1; 7 bases fit TRBD2. The CDR3 contains 16 residues. V lost 1 base and J lost 2; bases outside the gene matches: 6. Germline V gene data show CDR1 as SGDLS and CDR2 as YYNGEE. The CDR3 bases are TGTGCCAGCAGCGTATCGCACGGGGGGACCTACAATGAGCAGTTCTTC. Protein: CASSVSHGGTYNEQFF.